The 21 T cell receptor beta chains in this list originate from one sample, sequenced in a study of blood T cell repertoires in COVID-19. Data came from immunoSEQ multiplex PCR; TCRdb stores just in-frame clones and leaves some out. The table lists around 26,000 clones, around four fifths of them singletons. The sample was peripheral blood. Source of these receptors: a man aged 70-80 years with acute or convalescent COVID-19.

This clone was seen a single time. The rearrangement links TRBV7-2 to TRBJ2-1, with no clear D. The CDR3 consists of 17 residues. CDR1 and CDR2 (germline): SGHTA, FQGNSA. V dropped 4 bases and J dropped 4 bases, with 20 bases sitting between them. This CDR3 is CASSSRVTYTAYNEQFF. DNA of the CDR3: TGTGCCAGCAGCTCCCGAGTTACCTATACAGCATACAATGAGCAGTTCTTC.

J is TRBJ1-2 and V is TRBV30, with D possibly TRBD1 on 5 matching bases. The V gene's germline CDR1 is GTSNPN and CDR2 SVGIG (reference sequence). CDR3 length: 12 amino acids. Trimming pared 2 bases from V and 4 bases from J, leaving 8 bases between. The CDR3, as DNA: TGTGCCTGGAGTACGACAGCCTATGGCTACACCTTC. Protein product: CAWSTTAYGYTF.

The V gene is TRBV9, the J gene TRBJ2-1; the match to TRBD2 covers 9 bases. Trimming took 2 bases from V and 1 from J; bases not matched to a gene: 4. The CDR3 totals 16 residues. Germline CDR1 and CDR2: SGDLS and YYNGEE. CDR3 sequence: CASSVSGGPSYNEQFF. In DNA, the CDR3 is TGTGCCAGCAGCGTCAGCGGGGGGCCTTCCTACAATGAGCAGTTCTTC.

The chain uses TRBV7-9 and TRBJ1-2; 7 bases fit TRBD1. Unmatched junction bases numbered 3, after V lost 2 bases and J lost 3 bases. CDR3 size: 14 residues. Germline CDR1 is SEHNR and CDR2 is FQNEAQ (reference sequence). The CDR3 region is CASSLQGVDYGYTF. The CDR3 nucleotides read TGTGCCAGCAGCTTACAGGGGGTCGACTATGGCTACACCTTC. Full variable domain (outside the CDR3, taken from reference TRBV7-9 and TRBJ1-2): DTGVSQNPRHKITKRGQNVTFRCDPISEHNRLYWYRQTLGQGPEFLTYFQNEAQLEKSRLLSDRFSAERPKGSFSTLEIQRTEQGDSAMYLCASSLQGVDYGYTFGSGTRLTVV.

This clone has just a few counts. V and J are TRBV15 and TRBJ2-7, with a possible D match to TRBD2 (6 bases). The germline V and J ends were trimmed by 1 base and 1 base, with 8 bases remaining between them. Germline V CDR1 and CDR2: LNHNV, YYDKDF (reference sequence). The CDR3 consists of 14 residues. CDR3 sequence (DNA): TGTGCCACCAGCAGAGGGCGGGGATCCTACGAGCAGTACTTC. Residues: CATSRGRGSYEQYF.

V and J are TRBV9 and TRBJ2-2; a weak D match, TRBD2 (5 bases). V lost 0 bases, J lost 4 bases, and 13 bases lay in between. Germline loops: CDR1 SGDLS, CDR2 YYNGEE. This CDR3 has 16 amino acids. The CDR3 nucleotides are TGTGCCAGCAGCGTAGCTCCAGCGGAGAGCACCGGGGAGCTGTTTTTT. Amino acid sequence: CASSVAPAESTGELFF.

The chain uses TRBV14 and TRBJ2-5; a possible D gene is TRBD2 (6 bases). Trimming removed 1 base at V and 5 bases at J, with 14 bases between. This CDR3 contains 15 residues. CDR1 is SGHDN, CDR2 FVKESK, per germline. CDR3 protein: CASSQGWGVSETQYF. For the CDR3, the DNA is TGTGCCAGCAGCCAAGGATGGGGGGTTTCCGAGACCCAGTACTTC. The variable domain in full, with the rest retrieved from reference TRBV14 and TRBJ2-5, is EAGVTQFPSHSVIEKGQTVTLRCDPISGHDNLYWYRRVMGKEIKFLLHFVKESKQDESGMPNNRFLAERTGGTYSTLKVQPAELEDSGVYFCASSQGWGVSETQYFGPGTRLLVL.

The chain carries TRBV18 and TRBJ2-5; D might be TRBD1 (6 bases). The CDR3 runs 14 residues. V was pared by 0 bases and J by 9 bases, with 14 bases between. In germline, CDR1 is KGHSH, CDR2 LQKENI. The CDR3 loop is CASSPPSGVGPQYF. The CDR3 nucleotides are TGTGCCAGCTCACCACCGTCAGGGGTAGGGCCCCAGTACTTC.

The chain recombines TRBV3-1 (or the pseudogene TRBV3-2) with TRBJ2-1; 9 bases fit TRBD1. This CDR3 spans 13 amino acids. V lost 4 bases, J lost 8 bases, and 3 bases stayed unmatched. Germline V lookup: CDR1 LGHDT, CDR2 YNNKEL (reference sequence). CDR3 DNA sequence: TGTGCCAGCAGCCTGGACAGGGGCCATGAGCAGTTCTTC. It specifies CASSLDRGHEQFF.

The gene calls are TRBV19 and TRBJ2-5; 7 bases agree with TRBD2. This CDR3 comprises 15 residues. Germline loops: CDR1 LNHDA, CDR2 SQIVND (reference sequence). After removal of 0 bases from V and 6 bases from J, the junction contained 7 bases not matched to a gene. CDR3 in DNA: TGTGCCAGTAGTATAGATCCGACTAGCCGAAAGACCCAGTACTTC. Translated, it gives CASSIDPTSRKTQYF.

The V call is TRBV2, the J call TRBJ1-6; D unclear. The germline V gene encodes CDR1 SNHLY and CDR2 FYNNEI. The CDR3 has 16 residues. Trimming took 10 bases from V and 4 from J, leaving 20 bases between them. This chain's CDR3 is CAKRIIGSGYNSPLHF. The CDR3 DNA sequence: TGTGCCAAGCGGATAATTGGGAGCGGATATAATTCACCCCTCCACTTT.

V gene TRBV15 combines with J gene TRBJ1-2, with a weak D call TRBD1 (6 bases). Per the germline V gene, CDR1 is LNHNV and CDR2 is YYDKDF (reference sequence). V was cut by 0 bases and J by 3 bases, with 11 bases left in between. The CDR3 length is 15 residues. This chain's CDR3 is CATSRDRDTHYGYTF. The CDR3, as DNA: TGTGCCACCAGCAGAGACCGGGACACTCACTATGGCTACACCTTC.

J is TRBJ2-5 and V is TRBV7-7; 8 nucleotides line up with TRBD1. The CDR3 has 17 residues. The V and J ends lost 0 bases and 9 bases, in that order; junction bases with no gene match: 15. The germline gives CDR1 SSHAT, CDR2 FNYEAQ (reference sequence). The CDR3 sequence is CASSLAHGTGSGMAQYF. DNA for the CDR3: TGTGCCAGCAGCTTAGCGCACGGGACAGGCAGCGGAATGGCCCAGTACTTC.

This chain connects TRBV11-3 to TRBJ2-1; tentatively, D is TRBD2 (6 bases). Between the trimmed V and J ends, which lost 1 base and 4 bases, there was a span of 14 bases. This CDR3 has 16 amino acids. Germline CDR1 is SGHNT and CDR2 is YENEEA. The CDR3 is CASSLGFSGIYNEQFF. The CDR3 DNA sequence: TGTGCCAGCAGCTTAGGGTTTAGCGGCATTTACAATGAGCAGTTCTTC.

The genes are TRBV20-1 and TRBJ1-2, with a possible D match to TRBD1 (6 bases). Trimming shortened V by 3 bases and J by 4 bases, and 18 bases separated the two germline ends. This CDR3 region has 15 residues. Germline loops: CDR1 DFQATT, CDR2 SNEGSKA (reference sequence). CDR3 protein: CSASSLGQNIYGYTF. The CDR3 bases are TGCAGTGCTAGTTCGCTAGGACAGAACATCTATGGCTACACCTTC.

The CDR3: CASTRLGEDTQYF. The CDR3 region has the DNA TGTGCCAGCACCCGTCTTGGAGAGGATACGCAGTATTTT. The chain carries TRBV28 and TRBJ2-3; D is ambiguous. Trimming pared 7 bases from V and 6 bases from J, leaving 14 bases between. This CDR3 is 13 amino acids long. The germline gives CDR1 MDHEN, CDR2 SYDVKM.

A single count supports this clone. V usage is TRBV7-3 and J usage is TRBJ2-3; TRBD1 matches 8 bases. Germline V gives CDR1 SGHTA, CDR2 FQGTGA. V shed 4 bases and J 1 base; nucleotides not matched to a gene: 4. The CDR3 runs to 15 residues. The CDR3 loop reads CASSSRGLGTDTQYF. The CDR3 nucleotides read TGTGCCAGCAGCTCCAGGGGGCTGGGCACAGATACGCAGTATTTT.

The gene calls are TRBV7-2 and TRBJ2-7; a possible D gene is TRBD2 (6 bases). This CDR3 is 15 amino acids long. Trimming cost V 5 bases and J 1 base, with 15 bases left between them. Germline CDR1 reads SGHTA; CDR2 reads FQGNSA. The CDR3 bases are TGTGCCAGCAGCCCAGCCGGGGGTTATTCCTACGAGCAGTACTTC. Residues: CASSPAGGYSYEQYF.

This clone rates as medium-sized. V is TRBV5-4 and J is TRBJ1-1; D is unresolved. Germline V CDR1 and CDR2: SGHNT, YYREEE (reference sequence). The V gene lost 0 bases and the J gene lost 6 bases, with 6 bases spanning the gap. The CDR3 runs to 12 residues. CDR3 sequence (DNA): TGTGCCAGCAGCTTGGGTCCGGCTGAAGCTTTCTTT. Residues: CASSLGPAEAFF.

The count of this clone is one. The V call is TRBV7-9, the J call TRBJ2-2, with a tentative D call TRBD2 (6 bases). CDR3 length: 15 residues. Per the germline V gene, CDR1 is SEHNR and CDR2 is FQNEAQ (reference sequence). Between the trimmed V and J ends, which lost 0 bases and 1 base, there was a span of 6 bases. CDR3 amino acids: CASSLAGRNTGELFF. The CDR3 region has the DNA TGTGCCAGCAGCTTAGCCGGGAGGAACACCGGGGAGCTGTTTTTT.

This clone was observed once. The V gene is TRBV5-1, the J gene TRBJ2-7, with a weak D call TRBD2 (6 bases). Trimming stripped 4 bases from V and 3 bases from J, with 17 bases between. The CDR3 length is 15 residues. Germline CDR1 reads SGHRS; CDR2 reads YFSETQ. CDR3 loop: CASSPEGIGVYEQYF. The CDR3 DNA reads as TGCGCCAGCAGCCCGGAGGGGATCGGGGTCTACGAGCAGTACTTC.